This entry features one TCR beta chain sequence. Trimming removed 2 bases from V and 7 bases from J; junction bases left unmatched: 6. The germline V gene has CDR1 GTSNPN and CDR2 SVGIG (reference sequence). The CDR3 consists of 14 residues. Sequencing used immunoSEQ multiplex PCR; TCRdb keeps in-frame clones, though not all of them. The repertoire holds under 150,000 clones, with about 96% as singletons. This entry comes from a study of T cell changes during pregnancy in multiple sclerosis. The chain couples TRBV30 to TRBJ2-1; 9 bases map to TRBD1. The sequence derives from a female donor with multiple sclerosis, enrolled in a pregnancy study. The starting material was peripheral blood, obtained after pregnancy. The CDR3 DNA reads TGTGCCTGGAGTCGGGACAGGGTAATGAATGAGCAGTTCTTC. Protein: CAWSRDRVMNEQFF.